This section outlines one TCR beta chain sequence together with its context. The antigen is not known. The sample originates from a study of identical twins. Study-wide findings and caveats: Modelling underestimated the level of out-of-frame TCR alpha sharing observed in monozygotic twins. In cord blood, abundant beta clonotypes had fewer insertions; memory showed no trend.

TCRdb called the 5' RACE reads again in MiXCR, with one record for every CDR3 protein. Of fewer than 550,000 distinct CDR3 sequences listed, approximately 14% were seen once; the top ten hold roughly 0.43%. Healthy Caucasians provided all donations. V lost 1 base and J lost 6; bases outside the gene matches: 4. CDR1 DFQATT and CDR2 SNEGSKA come from the germline V gene (reference sequence). This CDR3 is 14 amino acids long. The sample also formed part of further work on yellow fever vaccine responses in identical twins. That work contributes: Reportedly, the T cell response mounted by twins to vaccine seemed partly convergent, partly personalized.

This receptor was obtained from a young woman in good health. The gene calls are TRBV20-1 and TRBJ2-7; TRBD1 agrees at 12 bases. The sequenced sample consisted of CD4+ T cells sorted from blood. The CDR3 reads CSARAGQGAGEQYV. CDR3 DNA sequence: TGCAGTGCTAGAGCGGGACAGGGGGCGGGCGAGCAGTACGTC.